The 32 T cell receptor beta chains presented below share a single source sample, sequenced in a study of blood T cell repertoires in COVID-19. Assay used: immunoSEQ multiplex PCR; TCRdb lists only in-frame clones, some missing. The top ten clones hold about 14% of a sample with under 80,000 clones, around 88% of them seen once. The specimen was peripheral blood. Source of these receptors: a human donor in a cohort sampled during active COVID-19.

This chain links TRBV19 with TRBJ1-6; D gene unclear. The CDR3 spans 14 residues. Germline V CDR1 and CDR2: LNHDA, SQIVND (reference sequence). Trimming pared 2 bases from V and 7 bases from J, leaving 9 bases between. In DNA form, the CDR3 reads TGTGCCAGTAGTATATGGCCCGAAAATTCACCCCTCCACTTT. Amino acid sequence: CASSIWPENSPLHF.

The CDR3 sequence is CASEDRVWGTEAFF. The CDR3 DNA is TGTGCCAGCGAGGACAGGGTATGGGGCACTGAAGCTTTCTTT. The V call is TRBV11-3, the J call TRBJ1-1; 8 bases are shared with TRBD1. The germline CDR1 and CDR2 sequences are SGHNT and YENEEA. Unmatched junction bases numbered 9, after V lost 8 bases and J lost 4 bases. The CDR3 is 14 residues long.

The chain carries TRBV5-1 and TRBJ1-2; possibly TRBD1 for D (5 bases). This CDR3 is built from 12 residues. Germline values: CDR1 SGHRS, CDR2 YFSETQ. Trimming cost V 5 bases and J 4 bases, with 9 bases left between them. CDR3 bases: TGCGCCAGCAGTGATCAGGGCTATGGCTACACCTTC. Translating it yields CASSDQGYGYTF.

The rearrangement joins TRBV5-1 to TRBJ2-7, with 11 bases matching TRBD2. The CDR3 is made up of 14 amino acids. The V and J ends lost 4 bases and 6 bases, in that order; junction bases with no gene match: 6. Germline lookup yields CDR1 SGHRS and CDR2 YFSETQ. CDR3 DNA sequence: TGCGCCAGCAGCCCCGGGACTAGCGGAGGCGAGCAGTACTTC. Translation gives CASSPGTSGGEQYF. Complete variable domain (other parts from reference TRBV5-1 and TRBJ2-7): KAGVTQTPRYLIKTRGQQVTLSCSPISGHRSVSWYQQTPGQGLQFLFEYFSETQRNKGNFPGRFSGRQFSNSRSEMNVSTLELGDSALYLCASSPGTSGGEQYFGPGTRLTVT.

The chain has TRBV19 and TRBJ2-7, with TRBD1 identical over 11 bases. Unmatched junction bases numbered 6, after V lost 4 bases and J lost 7 bases. The CDR3 contains 14 residues. From germline, CDR1 is LNHDA and CDR2 SQIVND (reference sequence). The chain's CDR3 is CASSRDRGSQEQYF. In nucleotides, the CDR3 is TGTGCCAGTAGTAGGGACAGGGGGTCGCAGGAGCAGTACTTC.

The V call is TRBV7-8, the J call TRBJ2-5, with 7 bases matching TRBD1. Germline trimming cut 4 bases from V and 2 bases from J; bases unmatched to any gene: 4. Germline V gives CDR1 SGHVS, CDR2 FQNEAQ. The CDR3 spans 14 residues. The CDR3 nucleotides read TGTGCCAGCAGCTCCTGGACAGGACAAGAGACCCAGTACTTC. Protein: CASSSWTGQETQYF.

The chain uses TRBV27 and TRBJ2-7; TRBD1 matches 8 bases. The CDR3 is made up of 13 amino acids. V lost 6 bases and J lost 4; bases outside the gene matches: 5. Germline lookup yields CDR1 MNHEY and CDR2 SMNVEV (reference sequence). This CDR3 is CASRQGAVYEQYF. In nucleotides, the CDR3 is TGTGCCAGCAGGCAGGGGGCGGTATACGAGCAGTACTTC.

The genes are TRBV2 and TRBJ2-1, with TRBD2 matching 12 bases. V was clipped by 5 bases and J by 12 bases; unmatched bases: 14. The CDR3 has 16 residues. Germline-derived CDR1 and CDR2 are SNHLY and FYNNEI. CDR3 DNA sequence: TGTGCCAGCAGTCCGAATCCGGGACTAGCGGGCGGGGGGCAGTTCTTC. It translates to CASSPNPGLAGGGQFF.

The V call is TRBV5-6, the J call TRBJ1-6; 7 bases map to TRBD1. CDR3 length equals 15 residues. Trimming removed 6 bases from V and 3 bases from J; junction bases left unmatched: 6. Per germline, CDR1 SGHDT and CDR2 YYEEEE. In nucleotides, the CDR3 is TGTGCCAGCACCGGAGGGGGCTTCTATAATTCACCCCTCCACTTT. Its translation is CASTGGGFYNSPLHF.

Here the CDR3 DNA reads TGTGCCAGCAGAATGGGGGGGGAACATGGCTACACCTTC. This encodes CASRMGGEHGYTF. This chain connects TRBV28 to TRBJ1-2, with a weak D call TRBD1 (5 bases). V was pared by 6 bases and J by 6 bases, with 14 bases between. The length of the CDR3 is 13 residues. Germline assignment: CDR1 MDHEN and CDR2 SYDVKM.

The rearrangement uses TRBV28 and TRBJ2-1; TRBD2 aligns across 10 bases. The germline V gene encodes CDR1 MDHEN and CDR2 SYDVKM. The CDR3 loop spans 14 amino acids. With 7 bases clipped from V and 8 bases from J, the junction kept 8 bases outside the gene matches. The CDR3 DNA sequence: TGTGCCAGCACCCTAAGCGGGAGGGTGGATGAGCAGTTCTTC. Translating it yields CASTLSGRVDEQFF.

The V and J genes are TRBV13 and TRBJ2-7; TRBD1 might be the D (6 bases). Germline CDR1 PRHDT, CDR2 FYEKMQ (reference sequence). There are 15 residues in the CDR3. V lost 4 bases and J lost 7, with 20 bases in between. CDR3 region: CASSSWGHQSGEQYF. CDR3 in DNA: TGTGCCAGCAGCTCGTGGGGACACCAGAGTGGAGAGCAGTACTTC.

J is TRBJ1-2 and V is TRBV5-1, with a possible D match to TRBD1 (6 bases). Trimming left V 0 bases short and J 3 bases short, with 12 bases between. Per the germline V gene, CDR1 is SGHRS and CDR2 is YFSETQ. This CDR3 has 15 amino acids. The CDR3 DNA follows: TGCGCCAGCAGCTTGGACAGGGTGGGGTACTATGGCTACACCTTC. As protein: CASSLDRVGYYGYTF.

The chain joins TRBV28 to TRBJ2-6; D uncertain. This CDR3 spans 14 amino acids. V was cut by 4 bases and J by 10 bases, with 14 bases left in between. Germline CDR1 is MDHEN and CDR2 is SYDVKM. The CDR3: CASSSFRLRNVLTF. The CDR3 nucleotides are TGTGCCAGCAGTTCCTTCAGACTGAGGAACGTCCTGACTTTC. Supplemented by reference TRBV28 and TRBJ2-6, the full variable domain reads DVKVTQSSRYLVKRTGEKVFLECVQDMDHENMFWYRQDPGLGLRLIYFSYDVKMKEKGDIPEGYSVSREKKERFSLILESASTNQTSMYLCASSSFRLRNVLTFGAGSRLTVL.

The chain employs TRBV5-6 and TRBJ2-7, with D possibly being TRBD2 (6 bases). Germline assignment: CDR1 SGHDT and CDR2 YYEEEE. CDR3 length: 18 amino acids. Trimming took off 5 bases at V and 1 base at J, with 25 bases between the two ends. The CDR3: CASSVLRGSGRASYEQYF. CDR3 bases: TGTGCCAGCAGTGTTTTGAGGGGCTCCGGGAGAGCGTCCTACGAGCAGTACTTC.

This chain's CDR3 is CASSTNTDTQYF. The CDR3, as DNA: TGTGCCAGCAGTACAAACACAGATACGCAGTATTTT. The gene calls are TRBV28 and TRBJ2-3; D call uncertain. The V end was cut by 5 bases, the J end by 2 bases, with 5 bases between. The CDR3 totals 12 residues. The V gene's germline CDR1 is MDHEN and CDR2 SYDVKM. Complete variable domain (other parts from reference TRBV28 and TRBJ2-3): DVKVTQSSRYLVKRTGEKVFLECVQDMDHENMFWYRQDPGLGLRLIYFSYDVKMKEKGDIPEGYSVSREKKERFSLILESASTNQTSMYLCASSTNTDTQYFGPGTRLTVL.

The V and J genes are TRBV28 and TRBJ1-1, with 9 bases identical to TRBD1. V was clipped by 5 bases and J by 0 bases; unmatched bases: 1. The CDR3 contains 14 residues. The germline V gene has CDR1 MDHEN and CDR2 SYDVKM. The CDR3 here is CASSGQGLNTEAFF. CDR3 nucleotide sequence: TGTGCCAGCAGTGGACAGGGGCTGAACACTGAAGCTTTCTTT.

This rearrangement joins TRBV6-6 to TRBJ1-5, with D unclear. Trimming stripped 9 bases from V and 3 bases from J, with 9 bases between. This CDR3 contains 12 residues. CDR1 is MNHNY, CDR2 SVGAGI, per germline (reference sequence). The CDR3 sequence is CASGLNNQPQHF. CDR3 sequence (DNA): TGTGCCAGTGGGCTAAACAATCAGCCCCAGCATTTT.

This chain connects TRBV5-4 to TRBJ2-5; 15 bases line up with TRBD2. V lost 6 bases to trimming and J lost 3 bases; unmatched junction nucleotides: 6. The CDR3 extends over 16 amino acids. The germline CDR1 and CDR2 sequences are SGHNT and YYREEE (reference sequence). The CDR3, as DNA: TGTGCCAGCACTGGGGGACTAGCGGGAGGAGAAGAGACCCAGTACTTC. Translating it yields CASTGGLAGGEETQYF.

The chain has TRBV7-9 and TRBJ2-3, with 14 bases fitting TRBD2. Losses at the gene ends were 5 bases for V and 3 bases for J; bases not matched to a gene: 4. This CDR3 spans 16 amino acids. The germline CDR1 and CDR2 sequences are SEHNR and FQNEAQ (reference sequence). The CDR3 nucleotides are TGTGCCAGCAGCCCCGGGACTAGCGGGAGAACAGATACGCAGTATTTT. It codes for CASSPGTSGRTDTQYF.

This chain links TRBV5-6 with TRBJ1-3; D possibly corresponds to TRBD1 (6 bases). V dropped 4 bases and J dropped 0 bases, with 20 bases sitting between them. Germline values: CDR1 SGHDT, CDR2 YYEEEE. The CDR3 is 18 amino acids. The CDR3 nucleotides read TGTGCCAGCAGCCCTACAGGGATTTTTCCCCTCTCTGGAAACACCATATATTTT. Amino acid sequence: CASSPTGIFPLSGNTIYF.

This clone was picked up one time. The chain joins TRBV6-5 to TRBJ2-7, with 8 bases fitting TRBD1. In germline, CDR1 is MNHEY, CDR2 SVGAGI. With 7 bases clipped from V and 5 bases from J, the junction kept 7 bases outside the gene matches. CDR3 size: 13 residues. The CDR3 protein is CASIRAGGHEQYF. The CDR3 DNA reads TGTGCCAGCATTAGGGCAGGGGGCCACGAGCAGTACTTC.

This sequence joins TRBV5-1 and TRBJ2-3, with TRBD1 identical over 9 bases. The V segment lost 0 bases and the J segment 4 bases; nucleotides outside the gene matches: 3. Germline CDR1 SGHRS, CDR2 YFSETQ. This CDR3 has 15 amino acids. The CDR3, as DNA: TGCGCCAGCAGCTTGGGGGGACAGGGCGCAGATACGCAGTATTTT. Amino acids: CASSLGGQGADTQYF.

The CDR3 spells CASSQDKGGGGGMNTEAFF. In DNA form, the CDR3 reads TGCGCCAGCAGCCAAGATAAAGGAGGGGGGGGAGGGATGAACACTGAAGCTTTCTTT. This chain connects TRBV4-1 to TRBJ1-1, with a possible D match to TRBD1 (6 bases). The CDR3 runs to 19 residues. Trimming took off 0 bases at V and 0 bases at J, with 20 bases between the two ends. Germline loops: CDR1 MGHRA, CDR2 YSYEKL.

The J gene is TRBJ2-7, the V gene TRBV28, with D possibly matching TRBD2 (5 bases). Germline CDR1 MDHEN, CDR2 SYDVKM. CDR3 length equals 14 residues. Trimming removed 7 bases from V and 2 bases from J, with 15 bases in between. The CDR3 sequence is CASNLAGFAYEQYF. CDR3 bases: TGTGCCAGCAATTTGGCGGGCTTTGCCTACGAGCAGTACTTC.

The chain is built from TRBV11-2 and TRBJ2-7; tentatively, D is TRBD1 (6 bases). Trimming pared 5 bases from V and 3 bases from J, leaving 11 bases between. CDR1 is SGHAT, CDR2 FQNNGV, per germline. There are 13 residues in the CDR3. The CDR3 loop is CASSLGQNYEQYF. The DNA for the CDR3 is TGTGCCAGCAGCCTAGGACAGAACTACGAGCAGTACTTC.

This clone occurred once. V is TRBV30 and J is TRBJ2-7; D possibly corresponds to TRBD1 (6 bases). The germline gives CDR1 GTSNPN, CDR2 SVGIG (reference sequence). Deletions cut 4 bases from V and 4 bases from J, with 14 bases between. The CDR3 consists of 13 residues. The DNA of the CDR3 is TGTGCCTGGACGAGGGGGTTGAATTACGAGCAGTACTTC. Its translation is CAWTRGLNYEQYF.

V gene TRBV4-2 combines with J gene TRBJ1-2; no definite D call. The V end lost 2 bases, the J end lost 3 bases, and 10 bases lay between the germline ends. Germline assignment: CDR1 LGHNA and CDR2 YNFKEQ. There are 14 residues in the CDR3. The CDR3 DNA sequence: TGTGCCAGCAGCCAACTACGGGTTGACTATGGCTACACCTTC. Translated, it gives CASSQLRVDYGYTF.

J is TRBJ1-3 and V is TRBV9; tentative D call: TRBD1 (6 bases). There are 13 residues in the CDR3. The V gene lost 7 bases and the J gene lost 4 bases, with 12 bases spanning the gap. The V gene's germline CDR1 is SGDLS and CDR2 YYNGEE. The DNA for the CDR3 is TGTGCCAGCGGATCTACAGGGGGAAACACCATATATTTT. It encodes CASGSTGGNTIYF.

V gene TRBV5-8 combines with J gene TRBJ1-1; 8 bases line up with TRBD1. The CDR3 spans 17 residues. Germline V gene data show CDR1 as SGHTS and CDR2 as YDEGEE. Trimming cost V 0 bases and J 8 bases; bases outside gene matches: 15. CDR3 loop: CASSLVLTTGVTEEAFF. CDR3 nucleotide sequence: TGTGCCAGCAGCTTGGTATTGACGACAGGGGTCACCGAAGAAGCTTTCTTT.

The chain carries TRBV4-2 and TRBJ2-7; TRBD2 matches 8 bases. Per germline, CDR1 LGHNA and CDR2 YNFKEQ. This CDR3 region has 16 residues. V lost 0 bases, J lost 3 bases, and 7 bases stayed unmatched. The CDR3 spells CASSQDLSGSNYEQYF. The CDR3 DNA reads as TGTGCCAGCAGCCAAGATCTGAGCGGGAGTAACTACGAGCAGTACTTC.

J is TRBJ2-3 and V is TRBV7-6, with D perhaps TRBD1 (7 bases). Germline CDR1 reads SGHVS; CDR2 reads FNYEAQ. The CDR3 is made up of 15 amino acids. The germline V and J ends were trimmed by 0 bases and 6 bases, with 13 bases remaining between them. In DNA, the CDR3 is TGTGCCAGCAGCTTAGCGCCCCAGGGGGGCGATACGCAGTATTTT. This codes for CASSLAPQGGDTQYF.